Listed below are T cell receptor beta chains from one sample, sequenced in a study of OX40 agonist ivuxolimab in advanced cancers. Profiling relied on immunoSEQ multiplex PCR, and the TCRdb table lists in-frame clones only, not all of them. The table shows 35,000 to 40,000 clones, with more than 60% occurring only once. The sample consisted of CD4+ or CD8+ T cells sorted from blood, taken in a trial of the OX40 agonist ivuxolimab. Source of these receptors: an adult with an advanced solid tumor such as melanoma, head and neck, liver or kidney cancer. Each CDR3 is given with its conserved first and last residue. A D gene is named only where the DNA matches it firmly. Not all rows give a size; the values are once, few, many and, for expanded clones, a class.

J,D,size,V,DNA,CDR3
TRBJ1-5,NA,few,TRBV29-1,TGCAGCGTTGCAGGGGCGGATCAGCCCCAGCATTTT,CSVAGADQPQHF
TRBJ2-7,TRBD1,NA,TRBV9,TGTGCCAGCAGCCTAGGACAGGGTGTCTCCTACGAGCAGTACTTC,CASSLGQGVSYEQYF
TRBJ2-7,NA,NA,TRBV10-3,TGTGCCATCAGTGAGTCGACAGGACTGCCTTCAACCAACTTC,CAISESTGLPSTNF
TRBJ2-2,NA,NA,TRBV30,TGTGCCTGGATTAGACAGACGAACACCGGGGAGCTGTTTTTT,CAWIRQTNTGELFF
TRBJ2-7,TRBD2,NA,TRBV7-2,TGTGCCAGCAGCCTGACTAGCGGGGACTACGAGCAGTACTTC,CASSLTSGDYEQYF
TRBJ2-7,TRBD2,NA,TRBV7-6,TGTGCCAGCAGCCTTACCGGACTAGCGGGAACCTACGAGCAGTACTTC,CASSLTGLAGTYEQYF
TRBJ1-5,NA,few,TRBV7-2,TGTGCCAGCAGCTTATGGTCCGGGTCTGATCAGCCCCAGCATTTT,CASSLWSGSDQPQHF
TRBJ2-5,TRBD2,NA,TRBV9,TGTGCCAGCAGCGCTGGGGAGGGAGTAGGAGAGACCCAGTACTTC,CASSAGEGVGETQYF
TRBJ2-3,TRBD1,few,TRBV9,TGTGCCAGCAGCGCGTCGGGACAGAGCACAGATACGCAGTATTTT,CASSASGQSTDTQYF
TRBJ2-7,NA,NA,TRBV2,TGTGCCAGCAGACCGGGATTTTACGAGCAGTACTTC,CASRPGFYEQYF
TRBJ2-5,TRBD2,few,TRBV30,TGTGCCCGAGTAACTAGCGGGATACAAGAGACCCAGTACTTC,CARVTSGIQETQYF
TRBJ2-1,NA,NA,TRBV14,TGTGCCAGCAGCCAGGCGGGAAACTACAATGAGCAGTTCTTC,CASSQAGNYNEQFF
TRBJ1-6,NA,NA,TRBV30,TGTGCCTGGGCCCCGGGGGGGACTTCACCCCTCCACTTT,CAWAPGGTSPLHF